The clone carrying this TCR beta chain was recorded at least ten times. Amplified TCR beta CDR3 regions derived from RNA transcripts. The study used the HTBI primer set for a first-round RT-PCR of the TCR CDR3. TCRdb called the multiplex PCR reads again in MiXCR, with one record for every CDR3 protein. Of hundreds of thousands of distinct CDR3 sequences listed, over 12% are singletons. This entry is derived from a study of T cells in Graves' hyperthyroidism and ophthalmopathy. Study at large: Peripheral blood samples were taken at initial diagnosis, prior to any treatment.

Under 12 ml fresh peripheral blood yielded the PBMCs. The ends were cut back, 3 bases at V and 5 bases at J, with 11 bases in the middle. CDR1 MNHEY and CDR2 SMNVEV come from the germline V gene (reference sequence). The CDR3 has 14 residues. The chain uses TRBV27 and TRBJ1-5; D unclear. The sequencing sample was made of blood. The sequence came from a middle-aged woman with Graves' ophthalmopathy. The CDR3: CASSFRSMDQPQHF. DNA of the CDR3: TGTGCCAGCAGTTTTCGAAGTATGGATCAGCCCCAGCATTTT.